What follows are 7 T cell receptor beta chains derived from one specimen sequenced in a study of siplizumab effects on memory and regulatory T cells. Libraries were prepared by immunoSEQ multiplex PCR; TCRdb keeps only in-frame clonotypes and omits some of them. This sample has some 75,000 clones, with 93% found just once. The sample consisted of CD8+ T cells sorted from blood. Source of these receptors: a human donor in good health.

The chain links TRBV7-9 to TRBJ1-2; D is unclear. From germline, CDR1 is SEHNR and CDR2 FQNEAQ (reference sequence). The V end was cut by 5 bases, the J end by 3 bases, with 10 bases between. This CDR3 spans 13 amino acids. CDR3 bases: TGTGCCAGCAGCGGTACAGCGGACTATGGCTACACCTTC. Encoded protein: CASSGTADYGYTF.

This rearrangement joins TRBV7-7 to TRBJ2-5; 12 bases are a match to TRBD2. Germline assignment: CDR1 SSHAT and CDR2 FNYEAQ (reference sequence). CDR3 length: 17 residues. J gave up 2 bases and V 4 bases, and 8 bases lay outside the gene matches. CDR3 coding DNA: TGTGCCAGCAGCTCCCAGCCTAGCGGGGGGGCGCAAGAGACCCAGTACTTC. Its protein is CASSSQPSGGAQETQYF.

In DNA, the CDR3 is TGTGCCAGCAGTTTATTTCCTAGCGGGTACGAGCAGTACTTC. Translation gives CASSLFPSGYEQYF. V is TRBV27 and J is TRBJ2-5; 8 bases align to TRBD2. The J call may be in error: the DNA end matches TRBJ2-7 better. The CDR3 extends over 14 amino acids. Germline CDR1 is MNHEY and CDR2 is SMNVEV (reference sequence).

V and J are TRBV27 and TRBJ2-1; tentative D call: TRBD1 (6 bases). V was shortened by 5 bases and J by 8 bases, with 28 bases between the two germline ends. The germline gives CDR1 MNHEY, CDR2 SMNVEV (reference sequence). The CDR3 covers 18 residues. The CDR3 here is CASSPAAQGIGIVHEQFF. The CDR3 DNA reads as TGTGCCAGCAGTCCCGCGGCGCAGGGGATCGGAATTGTGCATGAGCAGTTCTTC.

This chain uses TRBV27 with TRBJ2-7; no reliable D call. Trimming took off 0 bases at V and 5 bases at J, with 11 bases between the two ends. Germline V gene sequence: CDR1 MNHEY, CDR2 SMNVEV (reference sequence). CDR3 size: 14 residues. CDR3 region: CASSLSPAADEQYF. The DNA for the CDR3 is TGTGCCAGCAGTTTATCGCCGGCCGCCGACGAGCAGTACTTC.

This clone was picked up one time. The rearrangement links TRBV5-1 to TRBJ1-1, with no clear D. CDR1 SGHRS and CDR2 YFSETQ come from the germline V gene. Trimming shortened V by 0 bases and J by 1 base, and 10 bases separated the two germline ends. This CDR3 is 15 amino acids long. Here the CDR3 reads CASSLGERGNTEAFF. The CDR3 DNA is TGCGCCAGCAGCTTGGGGGAACGGGGGAACACTGAAGCTTTCTTT.

The V and J genes are TRBV2 and TRBJ1-1, with 7 bases fitting TRBD1. This CDR3 contains 14 residues. Germline V gene data show CDR1 as SNHLY and CDR2 as FYNNEI. V was pared by 10 bases and J by 0 bases, with 8 bases of the junction left unmatched. CDR3 coding DNA: TGTGCCACCCTAAAGGGGGCCCTGAACACTGAAGCTTTCTTT. As protein: CATLKGALNTEAFF. Combining the CDR3 with reference TRBV2 and TRBJ1-1 gives the whole variable domain EPEVTQTPSHQVTQMGQEVILRCVPISNHLYFYWYRQILGQKVEFLVSFYNNEISEKSEIFDDQFSVERPDGSNFTLKIRSTKLEDSAMYFCATLKGALNTEAFFGQGTRLTVV.